The 16 T cell receptor beta chains in this list originate from one sample, sequenced in a study of blood T cell repertoires in COVID-19. Some clones are missing from TCRdb's copy, which holds only in-frame ones; the method was immunoSEQ multiplex PCR. This table has 120,000 to 150,000 clones, 70% to 90% appearing once. The specimen was peripheral blood. These receptors originate from a man in his forties or fifties with acute or convalescent COVID-19.

V and J are TRBV5-6 and TRBJ1-2; 9 bases are a match to TRBD1. The CDR3 sequence is 13 residues long. The ends lost 4 bases at V and 8 bases at J; junction bases unmatched: 6. CDR1 and CDR2 (germline): SGHDT, YYEEEE. The CDR3 loop is CASSLQGAHGYTF. CDR3 nucleotide sequence: TGTGCCAGCAGCCTACAGGGGGCGCACGGCTACACCTTC.

The V gene is TRBV3-1 (or the pseudogene TRBV3-2), the J gene TRBJ1-4, with D maybe TRBD1 (6 bases). Germline lookup yields CDR1 LGHDT and CDR2 YNNKEL (reference sequence). This CDR3 is built from 13 residues. V was cut by 7 bases and J by 8 bases, with 14 bases left in between. The CDR3 sequence is CASKERGGEKLFF. The CDR3 DNA reads as TGTGCCAGCAAGGAGAGGGGGGGAGAAAAACTGTTTTTT.

In this sample, this clone turned up a few times. At one boundary the junction diverges from the germline segment, which might be a read error. V usage is TRBV27 and J usage is TRBJ2-7; TRBD1 matches 11 bases. The CDR3 is 12 residues long. Germline V gene sequence: CDR1 MNHEY, CDR2 SMNVEV (reference sequence). The CDR3 region is CASRPRTGGEPF. As DNA, the CDR3 is TGTGCCAGCAGGCCGCGGACAGGGGGCGAACCTTTC.

The genes are TRBV27 and TRBJ1-5, with D possibly being TRBD1 (6 bases). Trimming left V 8 bases short and J 5 bases short, with 16 bases between. Germline values: CDR1 MNHEY, CDR2 SMNVEV (reference sequence). The CDR3 totals 14 residues. Written as DNA, the CDR3 is TGTGCCAGCTACCCATTCCAGGGGTATCAGCCCCAGCATTTT. Amino acid sequence: CASYPFQGYQPQHF.

This rearrangement joins TRBV5-6 to TRBJ2-4; tentatively, D is TRBD2 (5 bases). Germline assignment: CDR1 SGHDT and CDR2 YYEEEE. The CDR3 consists of 14 residues. V gave up 0 bases and J gave up 7 bases, with 11 bases separating them. CDR3 DNA sequence: TGTGCCAGCAGCTTGGTGGAGGTTCGGAACATTCAGTACTTC. Translating gives CASSLVEVRNIQYF.

This chain uses TRBV16 with TRBJ1-4; 7 nucleotides line up with TRBD1. Germline V CDR1 and CDR2: KGHSY, FQNENV. V lost 0 bases, J lost 8 bases, and 3 bases stayed unmatched. This CDR3 has 14 amino acids. The CDR3 sequence: CASSQSRGQEKLFF. CDR3 bases: TGTGCCAGCAGCCAATCGAGGGGGCAAGAAAAACTGTTTTTT.

This clone was recorded once. The V call is TRBV11-2, the J call TRBJ1-1; D not certain. This CDR3 has 12 residues. Germline V gene data show CDR1 as SGHAT and CDR2 as FQNNGV. V lost 1 base and J 4 bases, leaving 4 bases between the germline ends. CDR3 loop: CASSLVFTEAFF. The CDR3 DNA sequence: TGTGCCAGCAGCTTAGTCTTCACTGAAGCTTTCTTT.

The rearrangement joins TRBV11-2 to TRBJ1-3; D call uncertain. CDR3 length: 15 residues. Germline-derived CDR1 and CDR2 are SGHAT and FQNNGV. V was pared by 4 bases and J by 0 bases, with 10 bases between. Written as DNA, the CDR3 is TGTGCCAGCAGCTCCTACGGTGACTCTGGAAACACCATATATTTT. Encoded protein: CASSSYGDSGNTIYF.

The V call is TRBV6-5, the J call TRBJ1-1; 7 positions match TRBD1. In germline, CDR1 is MNHEY, CDR2 SVGAGI. The CDR3 loop spans 14 amino acids. The V and J ends lost 5 bases and 3 bases, in that order; junction bases with no gene match: 6. The chain's CDR3 is CASSTDRFDTEAFF. DNA of the CDR3: TGTGCCAGCAGTACGGACAGGTTTGACACTGAAGCTTTCTTT.

The chain uses TRBV19 and TRBJ2-3; 12 nucleotides match TRBD1. CDR3 size: 16 residues. The trim removed 3 bases at V and 6 bases at J, leaving 7 bases unmatched. From germline, CDR1 is LNHDA and CDR2 SQIVND (reference sequence). The CDR3 DNA reads TGTGCCAGTAGTATTACCGGGACAGGGGGCGTGGATACGCAGTATTTT. Encoded protein: CASSITGTGGVDTQYF.

This clone was counted between two and nine times. This chain joins TRBV3-1 (or the pseudogene TRBV3-2) and TRBJ2-7; 8 bases are a match to TRBD1. The CDR3 runs 20 residues. Germline V CDR1 and CDR2: LGHDT, YNNKEL (reference sequence). Germline trimming cut 0 bases from V and 5 bases from J; bases unmatched to any gene: 21. CDR3 coding DNA: TGTGCCAGCAGCCAAGATGTAGGGTTAGTGCTCGGACAGGGTAACAACGAGCAGTACTTC. This sequence encodes CASSQDVGLVLGQGNNEQYF.

The chain has TRBV3-1 (or the pseudogene TRBV3-2) and TRBJ1-4, with TRBD1 matching over 7 bases. CDR3 length equals 15 residues. V was pared by 3 bases and J by 8 bases, with 9 bases of the junction left unmatched. The germline gives CDR1 LGHDT, CDR2 YNNKEL (reference sequence). CDR3 nucleotide sequence: TGTGCCAGCAGCCACGACAGGGTGCAGGGGGAAAAACTGTTTTTT. Protein product: CASSHDRVQGEKLFF.

For the CDR3, the DNA is TGTGCCAGTAGTAAAGCGGACAGGGGATGGACTGAAGCTTTCTTT. This translates into CASSKADRGWTEAFF. The J gene is TRBJ1-1, the V gene TRBV19; TRBD1 matches 9 bases. Germline trimming cut 4 bases from V and 5 bases from J; bases unmatched to any gene: 8. CDR3 length: 15 amino acids. CDR1 and CDR2 (germline): LNHDA, SQIVND (reference sequence).

The chain is built from TRBV3-1 (or the pseudogene TRBV3-2) and TRBJ2-1, with D perhaps matching TRBD2 (6 bases). Germline CDR1 and CDR2: LGHDT and YNNKEL (reference sequence). V was trimmed by 4 bases and J by 5 bases, leaving 12 bases between them. The CDR3 is 14 residues long. Written as DNA, the CDR3 is TGTGCCAGCAGCCCCGACTGGGGGGACAATGAGCAGTTCTTC. As protein: CASSPDWGDNEQFF.

The chain carries TRBV11-3 and TRBJ2-2; 8 bases align to TRBD1. Germline CDR1 is SGHNT and CDR2 is YENEEA. The CDR3 totals 17 residues. V trimming: 1 base; J trimming: 4 bases; junction bases outside the gene matches: 8. Here the CDR3 reads CASSLGQGARGTGELFF. CDR3 coding DNA: TGTGCCAGCAGCTTAGGGCAGGGGGCGCGTGGCACCGGGGAGCTGTTTTTT.

The chain uses TRBV11-2 and TRBJ1-6; 7 nucleotides line up with TRBD1. Looked up from germline, CDR1 is SGHAT and CDR2 is FQNNGV. V lost 2 bases, J lost 7 bases, and 11 bases stayed unmatched. The CDR3 has 17 residues. CDR3 sequence (DNA): TGTGCCAGCAGCTTAAGTAGTACAGGGGCCTCGAATTCACCCCTCCACTTT. Amino acid sequence: CASSLSSTGASNSPLHF. The full variable domain, rest sourced from reference TRBV11-2 and TRBJ1-6, is EAGVAQSPRYKIIEKRQSVAFWCNPISGHATLYWYQQILGQGPKLLIQFQNNGVVDDSQLPKDRFSAERLKGVDSTLKIQPAKLEDSAVYLCASSLSSTGASNSPLHFGNGTRLTVT.